This T cell receptor (beta chain) emerged from a study of blood T cell repertoires in COVID-19. Study background: COVID-19 samples from acute and convalescent phases originated in the United States, Italy and Spain. The analysed material was cDNA or gDNA that came from T cells, B-cell-depleted T cells, or PBMCs.

Enrollment of patients from Seattle took place during active infection, with longitudinal follow-up. Germline V gene lookup returns CDR1 LGHNA and CDR2 YSLEER. The ends were cut back, 4 bases at V and 2 bases at J, with 12 bases in the middle. The CDR3 covers 16 residues. In the original analysis: Amplification with reference gene primers provided the estimates of nucleated cell counts. The data were produced by immunoSEQ multiplex PCR, yet TCRdb's version contains in-frame clones alone and is incomplete. V and J calls and clone size are copied from that table; D and trimming were computed from the DNA. This table holds hundreds of thousands of clones, more than 80% found once.

The rearrangement uses TRBV4-3 and TRBJ2-6; D is perhaps TRBD1 (6 bases). Specimen: peripheral blood. The sequence was collected from a woman aged 25 to 45 with COVID-19, enrolled during active disease. CDR3 sequence: CASSRSHRAGANVLTF. CDR3 DNA: TGCGCCAGCAGCCGGTCACACAGGGCTGGGGCCAACGTCCTGACTTTC.